This entry concerns a single T cell receptor (beta chain). What it binds is unknown. V was clipped by 3 bases and J by 0 bases, with 9 bases between them. The CDR3 has 14 residues. Germline V lookup: CDR1 DFQATT, CDR2 SNEGSKA (reference sequence). The data were obtained in a study of vaccination and CD4 T cells after COVID-19. Study in general: Once diagnosed, patients had post-COVID samples drawn a median approximately 100 days later (range 35 to 161). Investigators took post-vaccine samples a median roughly 72 days after dose two, within a range of 14 to 241.

Study results and limitations: In median terms, SARS-CoV-2-reactive clonotypes went from 21 to 38, a nonsignificant rise.

This sample's treatment: approximately 11-day PBMC culture with coronavirus spike peptide pools or control peptides (ViraFEST assay). The Oncomine TCR Beta short-read assay was applied to DNA of cultured CD4+ T cells. Via MiXCR, TCRdb re-called the PCR reads, giving one row per CDR3 protein. The sample has about 10,000 distinct CDR3 sequences, 70% to 75% seen once. V is TRBV20-1 and J is TRBJ1-3, with D unclear. Sequenced material: CD4+ T cells from blood, cultured in vitro. The receptor's source is a human donor who had recovered from COVID-19. In DNA, the CDR3 is TGCAGTGCTAGGGCGCAGGTCTCTGGAAACACCATATATTTT. Translated, it gives CSARAQVSGNTIYF.